The rows below give T cell receptor beta chains drawn from one sample of a study of blood T cell repertoires in COVID-19. Profiled with immunoSEQ multiplex PCR; TCRdb holds only in-frame clones, not every one. Among more than 45,000 clones listed, more than 80% were seen once. Specimen: peripheral blood. All receptors come from a human donor in a cohort sampled during active COVID-19. The CDR3 runs from the conserved cysteine through the conserved F or W. The order of the fields is V gene, D gene, J gene, clone size, CDR3 protein, CDR3 DNA. The D gene is left open where the match is weak. Where a row states a size, it is once, few, many or the class of an expanded clone; other rows omit it.

>TRBV18|.|TRBJ1-2|.
CASSQQGYYGYTF
TGTGCCAGCTCACAGCAGGGGTACTATGGCTACACCTTC
>TRBV6-6|TRBD1|TRBJ2-7|.
CASRATGGSYEQYF
TGTGCCAGCAGGGCGACAGGGGGATCCTACGAGCAGTACTTC
>TRBV29-1|.|TRBJ1-1|.
CSVTRGSTTNTEAFF
TGCAGCGTTACCCGGGGGTCGACCACGAACACTGAAGCTTTCTTT
>TRBV6-6|TRBD1|TRBJ1-1|.
CASCWDRGTEAFF
TGTGCCAGCTGTTGGGACAGGGGCACTGAAGCTTTCTTT
>TRBV7-3|.|TRBJ1-1|many
CASSLTGTSNTEAFF
TGTGCCAGCAGCTTAACGGGGACATCTAACACTGAAGCTTTCTTT
>TRBV11-2|.|TRBJ2-5|.
CASSLDRGTQYF
TGTGCCAGCAGCTTAGATCGGGGGACCCAGTACTTC
>TRBV11-2|TRBD1|TRBJ1-2|.
CASSPDRVPTYGYTF
TGTGCCAGCAGCCCGGACAGGGTCCCTACCTATGGCTACACCTTC
>TRBV6-5|.|TRBJ2-2|.
CASGPGRTTGELFF
TGTGCCAGCGGTCCTGGAAGGACTACCGGGGAGCTGTTTTTT
>TRBV28|TRBD2|TRBJ2-1|once
CASSSPTSGGDNEQFF
TGTGCCAGCAGTTCCCCCACTAGCGGGGGGGACAATGAGCAGTTCTTC
>TRBV6-4|TRBD2|TRBJ2-3|few
CASSDGRDYSTDTQYF
TGTGCCAGCAGTGACGGAAGGGACTATAGCACAGATACGCAGTATTTT
>TRBV20-1|.|TRBJ1-1|.
CSANRNTEAFF
TGCAGTGCTAACAGGAACACTGAAGCTTTCTTT
>TRBV7-8|TRBD1|TRBJ2-3|.
CASSPRRDRADTQYF
TGTGCCAGCAGCCCGCGCAGGGACAGGGCAGATACGCAGTATTTT
>TRBV19|.|TRBJ1-3|.
CASSIQYSGNTIYF
TGTGCCAGTAGTATTCAGTACTCTGGAAACACCATATATTTT
>TRBV15|.|TRBJ2-1|.
CATSTGGGEQFF
TGTGCCACCAGCACAGGGGGAGGCGAGCAGTTCTTC
>TRBV5-3|.|TRBJ2-5|.
CARSLGIPREYF
TGTGCCAGAAGCTTGGGTATTCCCCGGGAGTACTTC
>TRBV7-2|TRBD1|TRBJ1-4|.
CASGRGDREKLFF
TGTGCCAGTGGCAGGGGGGATCGAGAAAAACTGTTTTTT
>TRBV7-9|.|TRBJ2-2|.
CASSSSGGGTGELFF
TGTGCCAGCAGCTCCTCCGGGGGAGGCACCGGGGAGCTGTTTTTT
>TRBV2|.|TRBJ2-4|.
CASAVGVAKNIQYF
TGTGCCAGCGCGGTAGGGGTAGCCAAAAACATTCAGTACTTC